This TCR beta chain was sequenced in a study of blood T cells in healthy people across ages. Trimming left V 5 bases short and J 6 bases short, with 15 bases between. CDR1 and CDR2 (germline): PRHDT, FYEKMQ (reference sequence). This CDR3 region has 14 residues. Next came a second PCR, run for about 6 to 12 cycles, which used a sample-barcoded 5' primer along with a J-beta primer mix. TCRdb ran MiXCR on the 5' RACE reads and lists one entry per CDR3 protein. This sample has over 500,000 distinct CDR3 sequences, with 25% to 35% found just once. Points on this clonotype: Antigen: not known.

Findings and limits, study-wide: Greater diversity and more naive CD4+ cells were seen in long-lived donors than in aged donors. Across the age range, TCR beta diversity per million T cells fell in a roughly linear way.

A further study also used this sample, focusing on T cells of mothers and their children.

The chain couples TRBV13 to TRBJ2-3; D remains unclear. The sequenced material came from blood. The sequence derives from a boy younger than 10 in good health. The CDR3 bases are TGTGCCAGCAGCCCCTCCAATAACGCGGATACGCAGTATTTT. This codes for CASSPSNNADTQYF. Together with reference TRBV13 and TRBJ2-3, the CDR3 gives the full variable domain: AAGVIQSPRHLIKEKRETATLKCYPIPRHDTVYWYQQGPGQDPQFLISFYEKMQSDKGSIPDRFSAQQFSDYHSELNMSSLELGDSALYFCASSPSNNADTQYFGPGTRLTVL.